These 17 T cell receptor beta chains were all obtained from the same sample, sequenced in a study of metastatic and nonmetastatic thyroid tumors. TCRdb re-called the PCR reads through MiXCR. The data show about 20,000 clones, with more than 10% seen just once and approximately 6.2% held by the top ten. Ahead of thyroid surgery, no patient had received treatment of any kind. The material sequenced was blood. The receptors here all came from a male donor with papillary thyroid cancer or a benign thyroid nodule (not recorded which). Some clones in this sample may be carry-over from other donors' samples.

This clone is medium-sized (0.01 to 0.1%). The chain's CDR3 is CASSPRGQGYNEQFF. In nucleotides, the CDR3 is TGTGCCAGTAGCCCCAGGGGTCAGGGCTACAATGAGCAGTTCTTC. The gene calls are TRBV19 and TRBJ2-1, with D possibly matching TRBD1 (6 bases). The CDR3 sequence is 15 residues long. V was trimmed by 6 bases and J by 3 bases, leaving 15 bases between them. CDR1 and CDR2 (germline): LNHDA, SQIVND (reference sequence).

This clone has at least ten counts. V is TRBV28 and J is TRBJ2-4; possible D gene TRBD1, 6 bases. The germline V and J ends were trimmed by 4 bases and 2 bases, with 15 bases remaining between them. Looked up from germline, CDR1 is MDHEN and CDR2 is SYDVKM. There are 16 residues in the CDR3. The CDR3 sequence: CASSSPGVMTKNIQYF. CDR3 bases: TGTGCCAGCAGTTCTCCAGGGGTCATGACCAAAAACATTCAGTACTTC.

This clone was seen ten or more times. The genes are TRBV10-3 and TRBJ1-1, with TRBD1 matching 9 bases. Per germline, CDR1 ENHRY and CDR2 SYGVKD. The CDR3 loop spans 14 amino acids. After removal of 4 bases from V and 2 bases from J, the junction contained 2 bases not matched to a gene. The CDR3, as DNA: TGTGCCATCAGTGGGGGACAGGGAAACACTGAAGCTTTCTTT. Residues: CAISGGQGNTEAFF.

The chain is built from TRBV12-3 or TRBV12-4 and TRBJ2-7; tentative D call: TRBD2 (6 bases). Trimming took off 3 bases at V and 3 bases at J, with 15 bases between the two ends. There are 15 residues in the CDR3. This CDR3 is CASSFTGTSNYEQYF. As DNA, the CDR3 is TGTGCCAGCAGTTTTACGGGGACTTCGAACTACGAGCAGTACTTC.

This clone was counted at least ten times. V usage is TRBV20-1 and J usage is TRBJ1-4; a weak D match, TRBD1 (5 bases). Germline V CDR1 and CDR2: DFQATT, SNEGSKA (reference sequence). The V gene lost 3 bases and the J gene lost 0 bases, with 14 bases spanning the gap. The CDR3 covers 16 residues. The CDR3 here is CSASWGRASTNEKLFF. DNA of the CDR3: TGCAGTGCTAGCTGGGGCAGGGCGTCAACTAATGAAAAACTGTTTTTT.

This clone was counted many times. The genes are TRBV6-1 and TRBJ1-5; the D gene is possibly TRBD1 (6 bases). CDR1 is MNHNS, CDR2 SASEGT, per germline. V lost 4 bases and J 4 bases, leaving 14 bases between the germline ends. This CDR3 region has 15 residues. The DNA of the CDR3 is TGTGCCAGCAGTGCAGGGGAGGGAAGGAATCAGCCCCAGCATTTT. Its translation is CASSAGEGRNQPQHF.

This clone was detected many times. The chain joins TRBV28 to TRBJ1-4, with unresolved D. The CDR3 runs to 12 residues. V shed 2 bases and J shed 14 bases, with 12 bases lying between them. Germline V gene sequence: CDR1 MDHEN, CDR2 SYDVKM. The CDR3 reads CASSLEARGLFF. The CDR3 DNA reads as TGTGCCAGCAGTTTAGAGGCCAGAGGGCTGTTTTTT.

The chain has TRBV25-1 and TRBJ2-7, with D possibly matching TRBD2 (5 bases). The V and J ends lost 4 bases and 3 bases respectively, with 16 bases between them. The CDR3 spans 15 residues. Germline loops: CDR1 MGHDK, CDR2 SYGVNS. The CDR3 reads CASSGLRARVYEQYF. The CDR3 DNA reads as TGTGCCAGCAGTGGTTTGCGGGCTAGAGTCTACGAGCAGTACTTC.

This clone was picked up a small number of times. The rearrangement joins TRBV6-2 or TRBV6-3 to TRBJ2-1; no definite D call. Trimming removed 0 bases from V and 0 bases from J, with 9 bases in between. CDR1 MNHEY and CDR2 SVGEGT come from the germline V gene. This CDR3 is built from 16 residues. The CDR3 protein is CASSYSGASSYNEQFF. CDR3 bases: TGTGCCAGCAGTTACTCAGGAGCTAGCTCCTACAATGAGCAGTTCTTC.

This clone is termed medium-sized. This chain links TRBV19 with TRBJ2-3, with 11 positions matching TRBD2. The junction had 1 base not matched to a gene; V was cut back by 5 bases and J by 0 bases. Germline CDR1 and CDR2: LNHDA and SQIVND (reference sequence). The CDR3 totals 15 residues. The CDR3: CASSWTSGSTDTQYF. CDR3 nucleotide sequence: TGTGCCAGTAGTTGGACTAGCGGGAGCACAGATACGCAGTATTTT. Variable domain in full (rest from reference TRBV19 and TRBJ2-3): DGGITQSPKYLFRKEGQNVTLSCEQNLNHDAMYWYRQDPGQGLRLIYYSQIVNDFQKGDIAEGYSVSREKKESFPLTVTSAQKNPTAFYLCASSWTSGSTDTQYFGPGTRLTVL.

This clone came up many times. The chain recombines TRBV9 with TRBJ2-7; no definite D call. V gave up 0 bases and J gave up 1 base, with 11 bases separating them. The CDR3 is made up of 15 amino acids. The germline V gene encodes CDR1 SGDLS and CDR2 YYNGEE. In DNA, the CDR3 is TGTGCCAGCAGCGTAGCTGGTCAGGCGTCCTACGAGCAGTACTTC. This codes for CASSVAGQASYEQYF. The full variable domain, completed using reference TRBV9 and TRBJ2-7, is DSGVTQTPKHLITATGQRVTLRCSPRSGDLSVYWYQQSLDQGLQFLIQYYNGEERAKGNILERFSAQQFPDLHSELNLSSLELGDSALYFCASSVAGQASYEQYFGPGTRLTVT.

This clone was seen repeatedly, ten times or more. The chain has TRBV18 and TRBJ2-2; 10 bases match TRBD1. The CDR3 extends over 16 amino acids. Germline V gives CDR1 KGHSH, CDR2 LQKENI. J was trimmed by 5 bases and V by 1 base; bases with no gene match: 4. This chain's CDR3 is CASSPLGQGGTGELFF. CDR3 bases: TGTGCCAGCTCACCACTCGGACAGGGGGGGACCGGGGAGCTGTTTTTT.

This clone was seen many times. The chain has TRBV5-1 and TRBJ2-7; 14 bases match TRBD2. V was clipped by 2 bases and J by 6 bases; unmatched bases: 10. CDR1 is SGHRS, CDR2 YFSETQ, per germline. CDR3 length: 17 residues. CDR3 nucleotides: TGCGCCAGCAGCTTAGAGGGACTAGCGGGAGTTCTCTTCGAGCAGTACTTC. Amino acids: CASSLEGLAGVLFEQYF.

This clone was counted many times. The rearrangement joins TRBV30 to TRBJ1-2, with 7 bases matching TRBD1. CDR3 length: 13 residues. Germline CDR1 GTSNPN, CDR2 SVGIG (reference sequence). With V trimmed by 1 base and J by 7 bases, 6 bases remained unmatched. The CDR3 sequence is CAWSAGGGAGYTF. CDR3 DNA sequence: TGTGCCTGGAGTGCAGGGGGGGGGGCTGGCTACACCTTC.

This clone has more than one count but fewer than ten. The chain carries TRBV12-3 or TRBV12-4 and TRBJ1-6, with TRBD1 matching 7 bases. There are 12 residues in the CDR3. V trimming: 4 bases; J trimming: 9 bases; junction bases outside the gene matches: 0. CDR3: CASSYRGSPLHF. The DNA for the CDR3 is TGTGCCAGCAGTTACAGGGGTTCACCCCTCCACTTT.

The genes are TRBV13 and TRBJ2-3, with a tentative D call TRBD1 (5 bases). The CDR3 is 14 residues long. V lost 5 bases and J lost 2, with 11 bases in between. Germline values: CDR1 PRHDT, CDR2 FYEKMQ (reference sequence). The CDR3 DNA reads as TGTGCCAGCAGCGGGGCTCCCCACACAGATACGCAGTATTTT. Amino acids: CASSGAPHTDTQYF.

This clone was seen repeatedly, ten times or more. The chain uses TRBV5-8 and TRBJ2-5, with 7 positions matching TRBD1. Trimming cost V 0 bases and J 3 bases; bases outside gene matches: 5. CDR3 length: 15 residues. Germline values: CDR1 SGHTS, CDR2 YDEGEE. CDR3 protein: CASSLDTGVEETQYF. The CDR3 bases are TGTGCCAGCAGCTTGGACACAGGGGTTGAAGAGACCCAGTACTTC.